A selection of T cell receptor beta chains follows, all from one sample in a study of blood T cell repertoires in COVID-19. Data came from immunoSEQ multiplex PCR; TCRdb stores just in-frame clones and leaves some out. The sample gives a few hundred thousand clones, 85% to 90% of which show up once; roughly 2% is in the top ten. Sequences were obtained from peripheral blood. The receptors come from a woman aged 45-60 years with acute or convalescent COVID-19. Each CDR3 is given with its conserved first and last residue. The order of the fields is J gene, V gene, CDR3 protein.

J gene: TRBJ2-5; V gene: TRBV7-3; CDR3 protein: CASSPGQGSGRETQYF
J gene: TRBJ2-1; V gene: TRBV30; CDR3 protein: CAWSVRGGLGNEQFF
J gene: TRBJ2-1; V gene: TRBV19; CDR3 protein: CASSTSSPVSRSEQFF
J gene: TRBJ1-5; V gene: TRBV30; CDR3 protein: CAWSDSLTNQPQHF
J gene: TRBJ1-2; V gene: TRBV30; CDR3 protein: CAWSVNTGFNYGYTF
J gene: TRBJ2-1; V gene: TRBV6-5; CDR3 protein: CASNFRYNEQFF
J gene: TRBJ1-2; V gene: TRBV18; CDR3 protein: CASSPLTGDHNYGYTF
J gene: TRBJ2-1; V gene: TRBV5-4; CDR3 protein: CASTVQTGTGFNEQFF
J gene: TRBJ1-2; V gene: TRBV19; CDR3 protein: CASSPVSDRRTISYGYTF
J gene: TRBJ2-7; V gene: TRBV6-6; CDR3 protein: CASTAGQGYEQYF
J gene: TRBJ1-1; V gene: TRBV15; CDR3 protein: CATSRVWGPFGAEAFF
J gene: TRBJ1-1; V gene: TRBV14; CDR3 protein: CASSPGAANTEAFF
J gene: TRBJ2-7; V gene: TRBV7-9; CDR3 protein: CASSRRQDLWEQYF
J gene: TRBJ2-7; V gene: TRBV19; CDR3 protein: CASSSAGEGYEQYF
J gene: TRBJ2-5; V gene: TRBV7-2; CDR3 protein: CASSTRTGMETQYF
J gene: TRBJ1-2; V gene: TRBV27; CDR3 protein: CASSPSITGTNNYGYTF
J gene: TRBJ1-2; V gene: TRBV6-2/TRBV6-3; CDR3 protein: CASSYSGDRDLYGYTF
J gene: TRBJ2-5; V gene: TRBV11-2; CDR3 protein: CASSLGVSSETQYF
J gene: TRBJ2-3; V gene: TRBV6-2/TRBV6-3; CDR3 protein: CASSYGLAGDTDTQYF
J gene: TRBJ2-1; V gene: TRBV20-1; CDR3 protein: CSAMREREQFF
J gene: TRBJ2-1; V gene: TRBV9; CDR3 protein: CASSVGDRATQGQFF
J gene: TRBJ1-1; V gene: TRBV12-2; CDR3 protein: CASRPRPGGAGTEAFF
J gene: TRBJ1-1; V gene: TRBV4-3; CDR3 protein: CASSQDRGRTEAFF
J gene: TRBJ1-1; V gene: TRBV19; CDR3 protein: CASSPRENTEAFF
J gene: TRBJ1-5; V gene: TRBV19; CDR3 protein: CAIGEGNQPQHF
J gene: TRBJ2-7; V gene: TRBV6-2/TRBV6-3; CDR3 protein: CASSPSRDRGLYEQYF
J gene: TRBJ1-1; V gene: TRBV5-4; CDR3 protein: CASSFRDRDDTEAFF
J gene: TRBJ1-6; V gene: TRBV5-4; CDR3 protein: CASSLGDRGPGNSPLHF
J gene: TRBJ2-1; V gene: TRBV9; CDR3 protein: CASSVSGGVNEQFF
J gene: TRBJ2-7; V gene: TRBV5-5; CDR3 protein: CASSYATGTSRGEQYF
J gene: TRBJ2-7; V gene: TRBV25-1; CDR3 protein: CASIGQGTYEQYF
J gene: TRBJ2-3; V gene: TRBV7-9; CDR3 protein: CASSLGLADRKYSTDTQYF
J gene: TRBJ1-5; V gene: TRBV4-2; CDR3 protein: CASSRSTGKGSNQPQHF